Sequencing of this T cell receptor (beta chain) was carried out in a study of blood T cell repertoires in COVID-19 (TCRdb year 2020). Looking at the study overall: The collaborator samples originated in the United States, Italy and Spain and spanned the acute and convalescent phases of COVID-19. Samples were obtained from the ongoing ImmuneRACE study (first 160 participants) and from 1,000 to 1,500 subjects provided by 6 global collaborators. The prospective study material was composed of cDNA or gDNA derived from T cells, B-cell-depleted T cells, or PBMCs. Where HLA class I and class II types were available, the types were taken from metadata supplied by the sample provider, not from assay-based typing. Sample metadata almost always included a de-identified subject ID, COVID-19 status, age in years and sex. Subjects who had been exposed to COVID-19, were actively infected with it, or had recovered from it provided the deeply sampled blood TCRbeta repertoires that made up the dataset. A freely available public database, intended as a resource for researchers studying the immune response to SARS-CoV-2, is where the repertoires were released.

Overall study results and their limits: The quantity of clinical and demographic metadata differed by source and by participant and was supplied without curation.

Including the terminal cysteine and phenylalanine, the CDR3 comprises 16 residues. Only the CDR3 part of the read is kept: 48 bases, read in frame from the first base. Enrolling through a virtual design, the prospective study's participants ranged in age from roughly 18 to 95 years and lived across around 25 United States geographic areas. Cohort assignment in the prospective study relied on participant-reported clinical history from a screening survey and a study questionnaire. A participant counted as exposed if, within 2 weeks of entering the study, that participant had been in contact with someone who had a PCR-confirmed or clinician-diagnosed COVID-19 case. Mobile phlebotomists in the prospective study collected whole blood, serum and a nasopharyngeal or oropharyngeal swab from every participant. Additional blood draws and questionnaires over an approximately 2-month period could optionally be provided by prospective study participants. Before DNA extraction, blood samples from the prospective study were shipped at room temperature or frozen.

TCRbeta CDR3 regions were amplified from genomic DNA using the immunoSEQ Assay, a bias-controlled multiplex PCR. Processing in the source paper ran as follows. Within the assay, amplification of reference gene primers was used to estimate how many nucleated cells each sample contained. To quantify the absolute abundance of each unique TCRbeta CDR3 rearrangement, sequence reads were collapsed and filtered. For each sample, productive Simpson clonality was calculated as the square root of Simpson's diversity index over productive rearrangements. TCRdb carries this immuneACCESS record with in-frame sequences only. Its versions omit some clonotypes, under half of them owing to an unresolved V gene in the studies checked, with the rest unexplained. The V and J calls and clone size are taken from that table; D and trimming were inferred from the DNA. The sample table lists 250,000 to 350,000 clones, about 90% of them with a count of one. Roughly 2.9% of the sample is held by the ten biggest clonotypes.

Concerning this clone: Which antigen it targets is not known. Base qualities are not recorded, but no much larger clone differs from it by a single base.

The chain couples TRBV12-2 to TRBJ2-7; the DNA was not compared with TRBD1, the D call given in the table. TRBV12-2 corresponds to a pseudogene. The sequencing sample was made of PBMCs or T cells enriched from blood (not recorded which). This TCR derives from a woman aged 50 to 60 who had been exposed to COVID-19. For the CDR3, the sequence is CASRLAYGTRTYEQYF. The DNA sequence is TGTGCAAGTCGCTTAGCGTACGGGACACGGACCTACGAGCAGTACTTC.